This T cell receptor (beta chain) was identified during a study of vaccination and CD4 T cells after COVID-19. Study as a whole: Convalescent donors totaled six males and four females, including two who were Hispanic.

Regarding this clonotype: The antigen is not known.

CD4+ T cells that had been cultured provided DNA sequenced with the Oncomine TCR Beta short-read assay. MiXCR, applied by TCRdb to the PCR reads, yields one record per CDR3 protein. Of about 18,000 distinct CDR3 sequences listed, roughly two fifths were seen once; the top ten hold under 8.5%. The treatment is: roughly 10-day PBMC culture with coronavirus spike peptide pools or control peptides (ViraFEST assay). Expanded clonotypes were found by TCR sequencing after peptide-pool stimulation (ViraFEST). The CDR3 runs 16 residues. Germline lookup yields CDR1 SGDLS and CDR2 YYNGEE. V gave up 4 bases and J gave up 1 base, with 17 bases separating them.

V and J are TRBV9 and TRBJ1-1; maybe TRBD1 (6 bases). The receptor comes from a human donor who had recovered from COVID-19. The sample here was CD4+ T cells from blood, cultured in vitro, taken after SARS-CoV-2 vaccination. Here the CDR3 reads CASSLNREMGNTEAFF. The CDR3 nucleotides read TGTGCCAGCAGCTTGAACAGGGAGATGGGGAACACTGAAGCTTTCTTT.